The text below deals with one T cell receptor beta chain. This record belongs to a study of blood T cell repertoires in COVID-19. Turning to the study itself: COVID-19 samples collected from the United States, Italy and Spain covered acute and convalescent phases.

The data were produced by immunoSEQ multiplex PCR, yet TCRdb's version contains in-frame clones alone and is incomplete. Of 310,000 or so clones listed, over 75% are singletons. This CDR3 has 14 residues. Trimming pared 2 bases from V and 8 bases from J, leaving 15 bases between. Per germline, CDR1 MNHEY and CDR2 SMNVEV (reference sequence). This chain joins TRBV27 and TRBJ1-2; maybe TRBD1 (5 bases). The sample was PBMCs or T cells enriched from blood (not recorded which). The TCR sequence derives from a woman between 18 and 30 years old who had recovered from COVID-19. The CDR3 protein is CASSLRGFRGGYTF. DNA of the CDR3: TGTGCCAGCAGTTTACGGGGGTTTCGTGGGGGCTACACCTTC.